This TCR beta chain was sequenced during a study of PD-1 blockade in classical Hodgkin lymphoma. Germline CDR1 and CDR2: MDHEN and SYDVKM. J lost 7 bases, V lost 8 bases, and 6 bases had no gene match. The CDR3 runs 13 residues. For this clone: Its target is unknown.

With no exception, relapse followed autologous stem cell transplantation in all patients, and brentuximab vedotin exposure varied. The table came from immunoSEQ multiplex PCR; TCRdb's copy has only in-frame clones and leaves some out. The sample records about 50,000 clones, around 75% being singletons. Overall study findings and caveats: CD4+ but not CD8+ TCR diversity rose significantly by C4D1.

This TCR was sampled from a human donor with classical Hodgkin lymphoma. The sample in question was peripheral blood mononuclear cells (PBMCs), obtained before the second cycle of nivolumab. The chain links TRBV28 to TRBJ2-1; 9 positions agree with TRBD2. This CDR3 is CASLSGSGNEQFF. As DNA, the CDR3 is TGTGCCAGCCTTAGCGGGAGTGGAAATGAGCAGTTCTTC.